Each of the 15 T cell receptor beta chains below was sequenced from the same sample in a study of blood T cell repertoires in COVID-19. Here immunoSEQ multiplex PCR was the method, and the copy in TCRdb shows in-frame clones only, minus some. This table holds about 41,000 clones, approximately 82% found once. The sequencing sample was made of peripheral blood. The receptors shown here come from a woman over 75 with active or convalescent COVID-19.

The chain has TRBV27 and TRBJ2-1; 7 bases map to TRBD2. After removal of 3 bases from V and 0 bases from J, the junction contained 5 bases not matched to a gene. The CDR3 sequence is 16 residues long. Per the germline V gene, CDR1 is MNHEY and CDR2 is SMNVEV (reference sequence). The CDR3 protein is CASSFLAASSYNEQFF. CDR3 nucleotide sequence: TGTGCCAGCAGTTTCCTAGCGGCTAGCTCCTACAATGAGCAGTTCTTC.

J is TRBJ2-7 and V is TRBV6-5; the D gene is possibly TRBD1 (5 bases). Between the trimmed V and J ends, which lost 2 bases and 2 bases, there was a span of 16 bases. Germline V gene sequence: CDR1 MNHEY, CDR2 SVGAGI. There are 16 residues in the CDR3. The CDR3 nucleotides are TGTGCCAGCAGTTACGTTCAGGGTTCGATACCCTACGAGCAGTACTTC. It is translated as CASSYVQGSIPYEQYF.

The chain combines TRBV10-1 with TRBJ2-1, with a weak D call TRBD2 (6 bases). The germline gives CDR1 WNHNN, CDR2 SYGVQD (reference sequence). The CDR3 runs to 17 residues. Trimming took 0 bases from V and 4 from J, leaving 16 bases between them. The CDR3 DNA is TGCGCCAGCAGTGAGTCGATACACGAGACTAGTTACAATGAGCAGTTCTTC. Translated: CASSESIHETSYNEQFF.

The chain links TRBV7-8 to TRBJ1-1, with 8 bases identical to TRBD1. The V gene's germline CDR1 is SGHVS and CDR2 FQNEAQ. This CDR3 contains 12 residues. The trim removed 5 bases at V and 8 bases at J, leaving 4 bases unmatched. The CDR3 DNA sequence: TGTGCCAGCAGCCCATGGGACAGGGAAGCTTTCTTT. Encoded protein: CASSPWDREAFF.

The genes are TRBV7-2 and TRBJ1-1, with TRBD1 matching over 8 bases. The germline V gene encodes CDR1 SGHTA and CDR2 FQGNSA. V lost 4 bases and J lost 4; bases outside the gene matches: 5. This CDR3 region has 14 residues. CDR3 sequence: CASSSFTGGTEAFF. In DNA form, the CDR3 reads TGTGCCAGCAGCTCATTTACAGGGGGCACTGAAGCTTTCTTT.

The genes are TRBV4-2 and TRBJ2-7; D is uncertain. The V gene's germline CDR1 is LGHNA and CDR2 YNFKEQ. Trimming pared 4 bases from V and 1 base from J, leaving 11 bases between. CDR3 length: 14 amino acids. The CDR3 DNA reads TGTGCCAGCAGCCCCGACTTGGGTTCCTACGAGCAGTACTTC. Translating it yields CASSPDLGSYEQYF.

This chain joins TRBV10-3 and TRBJ2-1; TRBD2 aligns across 8 bases. This CDR3 is built from 14 residues. Per germline, CDR1 ENHRY and CDR2 SYGVKD. V lost 7 bases, J lost 3 bases, and 5 bases stayed unmatched. As DNA, the CDR3 is TGTGCCATCACCGCCGGGACTAGCTACAATGAGCAGTTCTTC. It yields the protein CAITAGTSYNEQFF.

The chain combines TRBV6-2 or TRBV6-3 with TRBJ1-5; D ambiguous. The CDR3 has 12 amino acids. CDR1 and CDR2 (germline): MNHEY, SVGEGT. The germline V and J ends were trimmed by 4 bases and 4 bases, with 5 bases remaining between them. This CDR3 reads CASSFGNQPQHF. The CDR3 nucleotides are TGTGCCAGCAGTTTCGGGAATCAGCCCCAGCATTTT.

The chain combines TRBV6-1 with TRBJ2-7, with 11 nucleotides matching TRBD2. Unmatched junction bases numbered 11, after V lost 4 bases and J lost 3 bases. Germline V gene sequence: CDR1 MNHNS, CDR2 SASEGT. The CDR3 has 17 amino acids. CDR3 amino acids: CASSGGLAGKHLYEQYF. The CDR3 coding sequence is TGTGCCAGCAGTGGCGGACTAGCGGGTAAACACCTCTACGAGCAGTACTTC.

The chain combines TRBV18 with TRBJ2-1; D perhaps matches TRBD2 (5 bases). The CDR3 covers 16 residues. CDR1 and CDR2 (germline): KGHSH, LQKENI. Trimming cost V 0 bases and J 0 bases, with 9 bases left between them. The CDR3 protein is CASSPPSGSSYNEQFF. The CDR3 DNA follows: TGTGCCAGCTCACCACCCTCGGGGAGCTCCTACAATGAGCAGTTCTTC.

This clone was detected once. The CDR3 region is CASSYDRGREAFF. The CDR3 DNA reads TGTGCCAGCAGTTACGACAGGGGACGTGAAGCTTTCTTT. V is TRBV6-5 and J is TRBJ1-1; 8 bases are a match to TRBD1. J was trimmed by 7 bases and V by 2 bases; bases with no gene match: 3. CDR1 MNHEY and CDR2 SVGAGI come from the germline V gene. The CDR3 has 13 amino acids.

The rearrangement links TRBV29-1 to TRBJ1-1, with D uncertain. This CDR3 has 12 amino acids. The germline V gene encodes CDR1 SQVTM and CDR2 ANQGSEA. Trimming shortened V by 4 bases and J by 4 bases, and 10 bases separated the two germline ends. This chain's CDR3 is CSVVTDFTEAFF. CDR3 sequence (DNA): TGCAGCGTTGTTACAGATTTCACTGAAGCTTTCTTT.

The V and J genes are TRBV4-1 and TRBJ2-7; 7 nucleotides align to TRBD2. Germline trimming cut 0 bases from V and 3 bases from J; bases unmatched to any gene: 5. Germline CDR1 reads MGHRA; CDR2 reads YSYEKL. The CDR3 consists of 15 residues. This CDR3 reads CASSQEASGFYEQYF. DNA for the CDR3: TGCGCCAGCAGCCAAGAGGCTAGCGGCTTCTACGAGCAGTACTTC.

The V gene is TRBV2, the J gene TRBJ1-4; 7 bases line up with TRBD1. J gave up 5 bases and V 4 bases, and 7 bases lay outside the gene matches. Germline loops: CDR1 SNHLY, CDR2 FYNNEI. This CDR3 region has 15 residues. The CDR3 DNA reads as TGTGCCAGCAGTGCATTGGGACAGCTAAATGAAAAACTGTTTTTT. It specifies CASSALGQLNEKLFF.

This chain links TRBV5-1 with TRBJ2-1, with TRBD2 matching over 13 bases. Germline CDR1 and CDR2: SGHRS and YFSETQ. The CDR3 consists of 15 residues. Losses at the gene ends were 3 bases for V and 9 bases for J; bases not matched to a gene: 6. The CDR3 DNA sequence: TGCGCCAGCAGCTCAGGACTAGCGGGAGAGGGTGAGCAGTTCTTC. Protein: CASSSGLAGEGEQFF.